These 29 T cell receptor beta chains share one sample of origin, sequenced in a study of control samples from healthy donors and cancer patients. The method was immunoSEQ multiplex PCR; TCRdb's version includes in-frame clones alone and lacks a portion of them. The table includes about 28,000 clones, 70% to 85% detected once. Sequencing used PBMCs. The receptors stem from a man in his 60s with head and neck cancer.

CDR3 in DNA: TGCAGCGGCGTCGGGGGGGGGCACACTGAAGCTTTCTTT. Amino acid sequence: CSGVGGGHTEAFF. The genes are TRBV29-1 and TRBJ1-1; D perhaps matches TRBD1 (6 bases). The CDR3 covers 13 residues. Germline CDR1 is SQVTM and CDR2 is ANQGSEA. V lost 7 bases, J lost 3 bases, and 15 bases lay in between.

Concerning this clone itself: The CDR3 does not close with the conserved phenylalanine or tryptophan, likely indicating a read error. Because the CDR3's place on the DNA is in doubt, the DNA is left out and the CDR3 is given as listed by TCRdb. The chain recombines TRBV6-2 or TRBV6-3 with TRBJ1-1. The V gene's germline CDR1 is MNHEY and CDR2 SVGEGT. A total of 11 residues make up the CDR3, ends included. The CDR3 here is CASSYRYGALG.

The chain recombines TRBV28 with TRBJ2-2; D call uncertain. Germline V gene data show CDR1 as MDHEN and CDR2 as SYDVKM. The V and J ends lost 5 bases and 1 base respectively, with 11 bases between them. The CDR3 is 15 residues long. Here the CDR3 reads CASSPSTGNTGELFF. Written as DNA, the CDR3 is TGTGCCAGCAGTCCATCGACGGGGAACACCGGGGAGCTGTTTTTT.

The chain couples TRBV5-5 to TRBJ1-5; D not resolved. This CDR3 has 15 residues. Germline-derived CDR1 and CDR2 are SGHKS and YYEKEE (reference sequence). Trimming shortened V by 0 bases and J by 5 bases, and 12 bases separated the two germline ends. The DNA of the CDR3 is TGTGCCAGCAGCTTGGACCTCCCTCGGGATCAGCCCCAGCATTTT. Its translation is CASSLDLPRDQPQHF.

This clone appeared a single time. The chain couples TRBV19 to TRBJ2-1; D possibly corresponds to TRBD2 (5 bases). This CDR3 is built from 13 residues. The ends were cut back, 7 bases at V and 0 bases at J, with 7 bases in the middle. Per the germline V gene, CDR1 is LNHDA and CDR2 is SQIVND (reference sequence). CDR3 sequence reads: CASTRDSYNEQFF. Written as DNA, the CDR3 is TGTGCCAGTACTCGGGACTCCTACAATGAGCAGTTCTTC.

This rearrangement joins TRBV19 to TRBJ1-4; D remains ambiguous. Germline V lookup: CDR1 LNHDA, CDR2 SQIVND (reference sequence). This CDR3 spans 15 amino acids. The V gene lost 3 bases and the J gene lost 0 bases, with 8 bases spanning the gap. The CDR3 DNA reads TGTGCCAGTAGTATCAATCTCGCAACTAATGAAAAACTGTTTTTT. Protein sequence: CASSINLATNEKLFF.

The J gene is TRBJ1-2, the V gene TRBV19; TRBD1 matches at 9 bases. CDR3 length: 15 amino acids. V lost 1 base and J lost 4; bases outside the gene matches: 4. Germline V gives CDR1 LNHDA, CDR2 SQIVND (reference sequence). The CDR3 loop reads CASSIGTGGFYGYTF. The CDR3 DNA is TGTGCCAGTAGTATAGGCACAGGGGGCTTCTATGGCTACACCTTC.

V usage is TRBV30 and J usage is TRBJ1-3, with D unresolved. Germline CDR1 and CDR2: GTSNPN and SVGIG (reference sequence). Trimming pared 0 bases from V and 0 bases from J, leaving 9 bases between. This CDR3 comprises 15 residues. The CDR3 DNA reads as TGTGCCTGGAGTGTACGGCGGAGCTCTGGAAACACCATATATTTT. Translating gives CAWSVRRSSGNTIYF.

V and J are TRBV28 and TRBJ1-2; no firm D call. This CDR3 is built from 13 residues. V was pared by 1 base and J by 8 bases, with 11 bases between. Germline V gene lookup returns CDR1 MDHEN and CDR2 SYDVKM. CDR3 nucleotides: TGTGCCAGCAGTTTATCAGGCCCTGGAGGCTACACCTTC. Amino acid sequence: CASSLSGPGGYTF.

This clone was counted between two and nine times. The chain carries TRBV2 and TRBJ1-6, with D unclear. Trimming left V 4 bases short and J 0 bases short, with 16 bases between. The CDR3 runs to 18 residues. In germline, CDR1 is SNHLY, CDR2 FYNNEI. The CDR3 is CASSASYGRSSYNSPLHF. The CDR3 DNA reads as TGTGCCAGCAGTGCGTCCTATGGAAGGAGCTCCTATAATTCACCCCTCCACTTT.

This clone has only one observation. The chain recombines TRBV9 with TRBJ2-1; D might be TRBD1 or TRBD2, each matching 5 bases. Trimming took off 4 bases at V and 0 bases at J, with 14 bases between the two ends. Germline loops: CDR1 SGDLS, CDR2 YYNGEE. The CDR3 spans 16 residues. The CDR3 is CASSSGTFSSYNEQFF. The CDR3 bases are TGTGCCAGCAGCTCCGGGACCTTTAGCTCCTACAATGAGCAGTTCTTC. Combining the CDR3 with reference TRBV9 and TRBJ2-1 gives the whole variable domain DSGVTQTPKHLITATGQRVTLRCSPRSGDLSVYWYQQSLDQGLQFLIQYYNGEERAKGNILERFSAQQFPDLHSELNLSSLELGDSALYFCASSSGTFSSYNEQFFGPGTRLTVL.

This clone was detected a few times. The J gene is TRBJ2-1, the V gene TRBV5-1; possibly TRBD2 for D (5 bases). The CDR3 consists of 13 residues. Germline V gene sequence: CDR1 SGHRS, CDR2 YFSETQ. V gave up 4 bases and J gave up 4 bases, with 9 bases separating them. CDR3 coding DNA: TGCGCCAGCAGCCTCAGGACTTACAATGAGCAGTTCTTC. Encoded protein: CASSLRTYNEQFF. Drawing the rest from reference TRBV5-1 and TRBJ2-1, the complete variable domain is KAGVTQTPRYLIKTRGQQVTLSCSPISGHRSVSWYQQTPGQGLQFLFEYFSETQRNKGNFPGRFSGRQFSNSRSEMNVSTLELGDSALYLCASSLRTYNEQFFGPGTRLTVL.

This clone was seen just once. This chain links TRBV7-3 with TRBJ2-5, with TRBD2 identical over 10 bases. The CDR3 extends over 15 amino acids. Germline V gives CDR1 SGHTA, CDR2 FQGTGA. J lost 5 bases, V lost 5 bases, and 8 bases had no gene match. CDR3 amino acids: CASSLGTSAGETQYF. CDR3 bases: TGTGCCAGCAGCCTAGGGACTAGCGCAGGGGAGACCCAGTACTTC.

The chain's CDR3 is CASRSDRDRGSPLHF. The DNA for the CDR3 is TGTGCCAGCAGATCGGACCGGGACAGGGGTTCACCCCTCCACTTT. V gene TRBV27 combines with J gene TRBJ1-6, with TRBD1 identical over 10 bases. The CDR3 contains 15 residues. Germline lookup yields CDR1 MNHEY and CDR2 SMNVEV (reference sequence). J was trimmed by 9 bases and V by 6 bases; bases with no gene match: 8.

The chain carries TRBV24-1 and TRBJ1-5; D is undetermined. Germline V lookup: CDR1 KGHDR, CDR2 SFDVKD. The CDR3 contains 15 residues. The V gene lost 2 bases and the J gene lost 0 bases, with 7 bases spanning the gap. The CDR3 DNA sequence: TGTGCCACCAGTGATTCGGCGGGTAGCAATCAGCCCCAGCATTTT. It translates to CATSDSAGSNQPQHF.

The J gene is TRBJ2-5, the V gene TRBV14; the D is unclear. The germline V gene encodes CDR1 SGHDN and CDR2 FVKESK. The CDR3 contains 11 residues. V was shortened by 4 bases and J by 5 bases, with 5 bases between the two germline ends. The CDR3 bases are TGTGCCAGCAGCCGTCATGAGACCCAGTACTTC. Its protein is CASSRHETQYF.

The gene calls are TRBV2 and TRBJ2-5, with 11 bases fitting TRBD2. Germline assignment: CDR1 SNHLY and CDR2 FYNNEI. After removal of 4 bases from V and 2 bases from J, the junction contained 3 bases not matched to a gene. The CDR3 sequence is 15 residues long. CDR3 in DNA: TGTGCCAGCAGTGGGGGACTAGCGGCGCAAGAGACCCAGTACTTC. Its translation is CASSGGLAAQETQYF. The entire variable domain, with the rest obtained from reference TRBV2 and TRBJ2-5, is as follows: EPEVTQTPSHQVTQMGQEVILRCVPISNHLYFYWYRQILGQKVEFLVSFYNNEISEKSEIFDDQFSVERPDGSNFTLKIRSTKLEDSAMYFCASSGGLAAQETQYFGPGTRLLVL.

The chain employs TRBV7-9 and TRBJ2-5; a weak D match, TRBD2 (6 bases). Trimming removed 4 bases from V and 3 bases from J, with 18 bases in between. The CDR3 runs 16 residues. Germline lookup yields CDR1 SEHNR and CDR2 FQNEAQ (reference sequence). CDR3 bases: TGTGCCAGCAGCTCTTATCTTGGAGGCGGGAAAGAGACCCAGTACTTC. Translation gives CASSSYLGGGKETQYF.

V is TRBV19 and J is TRBJ2-3; 7 bases line up with TRBD2. V dropped 7 bases and J dropped 0; count of bases not matched to a gene: 4. This CDR3 has 14 amino acids. Germline V gives CDR1 LNHDA, CDR2 SQIVND (reference sequence). CDR3: CASTSGPSTDTQYF. CDR3 sequence (DNA): TGTGCCAGTACTAGCGGCCCTAGCACAGATACGCAGTATTTT.

The chain employs TRBV30 and TRBJ1-4; the D is unclear. V lost 2 bases and J 7 bases, leaving 8 bases between the germline ends. This CDR3 spans 12 amino acids. Germline V gene data show CDR1 as GTSNPN and CDR2 as SVGIG (reference sequence). As DNA, the CDR3 is TGTGCCTGGAGTCGGGTAGCTGAAAAACTGTTTTTT. This sequence encodes CAWSRVAEKLFF.

In its sample, this clone was seen once. The rearrangement links TRBV18 to TRBJ1-5; D unclear. The V end was cut by 4 bases, the J end by 4 bases, with 8 bases between. The CDR3 sequence is 13 residues long. CDR1 and CDR2 from the germline V gene are KGHSH and LQKENI. The CDR3 bases are TGTGCCAGCTCACGGGATGAGAATCAGCCCCAGCATTTT. As protein: CASSRDENQPQHF. Supplemented by reference TRBV18 and TRBJ1-5, the full variable domain reads NAGVMQNPRHLVRRRGQEARLRCSPMKGHSHVYWYRQLPEEGLKFMVYLQKENIIDESGMPKERFSAEFPKEGPSILRIQQVVRGDSAAYFCASSRDENQPQHFGDGTRLSIL.

This clone was found a few times. The V call is TRBV28, the J call TRBJ2-5; D gene unclear. CDR1 is MDHEN, CDR2 SYDVKM, per germline. Trimming shortened V by 6 bases and J by 5 bases, and 16 bases separated the two germline ends. The CDR3 sequence is 14 residues long. The CDR3 DNA is TGTGCCAGCAGCTACTCCTTACCGCGGGAGACCCAGTACTTC. Translating gives CASSYSLPRETQYF.

The V call is TRBV7-9, the J call TRBJ2-7; a possible D gene is TRBD1 (6 bases). The CDR3 consists of 12 residues. V lost 6 bases and J 5 bases, leaving 11 bases between the germline ends. The V gene's germline CDR1 is SEHNR and CDR2 FQNEAQ (reference sequence). CDR3 residues: CASRDAGDEQYF. In DNA, the CDR3 is TGTGCCAGCAGGGACGCAGGGGACGAGCAGTACTTC.

This chain links TRBV7-9 with TRBJ1-4, with a weak D call TRBD1 (6 bases). This CDR3 comprises 16 residues. V was trimmed by 5 bases and J by 7 bases, leaving 20 bases between them. Germline-derived CDR1 and CDR2 are SEHNR and FQNEAQ (reference sequence). CDR3 sequence (DNA): TGTGCCAGCAGCCCACAGTCAGGGGCGGGTGCTGAAAAACTGTTTTTT. It yields the protein CASSPQSGAGAEKLFF.

This chain connects TRBV19 to TRBJ1-2; 9 bases match TRBD1. CDR1 and CDR2 (germline): LNHDA, SQIVND (reference sequence). The CDR3 length is 15 residues. V shed 5 bases, J shed 4 bases, and the junction held 8 bases outside the gene matches. CDR3 sequence: CASSSQQGAGYGYTF. The DNA for the CDR3 is TGTGCCAGTAGTTCCCAACAGGGGGCCGGCTATGGCTACACCTTC. The full variable domain, completed using reference TRBV19 and TRBJ1-2, is DGGITQSPKYLFRKEGQNVTLSCEQNLNHDAMYWYRQDPGQGLRLIYYSQIVNDFQKGDIAEGYSVSREKKESFPLTVTSAQKNPTAFYLCASSSQQGAGYGYTFGSGTRLTVV.

The chain has TRBV28 and TRBJ2-6; no clear D gene. The CDR3 extends over 13 amino acids. The germline V gene has CDR1 MDHEN and CDR2 SYDVKM. Trimming removed 7 bases at V and 0 bases at J, with 4 bases between. CDR3 bases: TGTGCCAGCATTAACTCTGGGGCCAACGTCCTGACTTTC. Protein: CASINSGANVLTF.

This clone was seen a handful of times. The chain links TRBV7-9 to TRBJ1-1; D is undetermined. The germline V gene encodes CDR1 SEHNR and CDR2 FQNEAQ (reference sequence). The CDR3 length is 14 residues. V was shortened by 0 bases and J by 5 bases, with 10 bases between the two germline ends. CDR3 sequence reads: CASSLANRETEAFF. CDR3 nucleotide sequence: TGTGCCAGCAGCTTAGCCAATCGGGAGACTGAAGCTTTCTTT.

This chain joins TRBV19 and TRBJ2-1; 9 bases line up with TRBD2. This CDR3 contains 17 residues. The V gene end was trimmed by 4 bases and the J gene end by 5 bases; junction bases not matched to a gene: 12. Germline V gives CDR1 LNHDA, CDR2 SQIVND (reference sequence). The chain's CDR3 is CASSKSGGGRGDNEQFF. The CDR3 DNA is TGTGCCAGTAGTAAGTCAGGTGGCGGGAGGGGGGACAATGAGCAGTTCTTC. Combining the CDR3 with reference TRBV19 and TRBJ2-1 gives the whole variable domain DGGITQSPKYLFRKEGQNVTLSCEQNLNHDAMYWYRQDPGQGLRLIYYSQIVNDFQKGDIAEGYSVSREKKESFPLTVTSAQKNPTAFYLCASSKSGGGRGDNEQFFGPGTRLTVL.

The chain couples TRBV27 to TRBJ2-5; TRBD2 might be the D (6 bases). CDR1 and CDR2 (germline): MNHEY, SMNVEV (reference sequence). Trimming removed 3 bases from V and 7 bases from J, with 15 bases in between. The CDR3 is 14 amino acids. The DNA for the CDR3 is TGTGCCAGCAGTTTGATTTCGGCCGGGGGGACCCAGTACTTC. This gives the protein CASSLISAGGTQYF.